The rows below give T cell receptor beta chains drawn from one sample of a study of blood T cell repertoires in COVID-19. Assay: immunoSEQ multiplex PCR; the TCRdb copy retains only in-frame clones and omits some. Of roughly 150,000 clones listed, more than 80% are singletons. The sequenced sample was peripheral blood. Source of these receptors: a man between 18 and 29 years old with COVID-19, enrolled during active disease. Both conserved end residues are part of each CDR3. Each record gives: clone size, D gene, V gene, J gene, CDR3 protein, CDR3 DNA. A D gene is named only where the DNA matches it firmly. Clone size is not always given. Where it is, it says once, few, many or a class for expanded clones.

>once|TRBD2|TRBV2|TRBJ2-1
CASRGLAGHNEQFF
TGTGCCAGTCGGGGACTAGCGGGACACAATGAGCAGTTCTTC
>-|-|TRBV4-3|TRBJ2-1
CASSQGFGGANEQFF
TGCGCCAGCAGCCAAGGTTTCGGCGGAGCTAATGAGCAGTTCTTC
>-|-|TRBV7-9|TRBJ1-3
CASSTIGNTIYF
TGTGCCAGCAGCACAATTGGAAACACCATATATTTT
>-|-|TRBV2|TRBJ1-6
CASTLQENSPLHF
TGTGCCAGCACTCTCCAAGAGAATTCACCCCTCCACTTT
>-|-|TRBV28|TRBJ2-1
CASSSPGTTSYNEQFF
TGTGCCAGCAGCTCCCCCGGGACAACCTCCTACAATGAGCAGTTCTTC
>-|-|TRBV24-1|TRBJ2-5
CATSGFGEAGETQYF
TGTGCCACCAGTGGTTTTGGGGAGGCCGGGGAGACCCAGTACTTC
>once|-|TRBV11-1|TRBJ1-2
CASSLSPEVSGYTF
TGTGCCAGCAGCTTATCCCCAGAGGTCTCTGGCTACACCTTC
>-|-|TRBV5-1|TRBJ1-3
CASSLVGGRFGNTIYF
TGCGCCAGCAGCTTGGTGGGGGGACGATTTGGAAACACCATATATTTT
>-|-|TRBV4-2|TRBJ2-2
CASSRIGSSGELFF
TGTGCCAGCAGCCGGATCGGGAGTTCCGGGGAGCTGTTTTTT
>-|TRBD2|TRBV19|TRBJ2-1
CASREGGLAGAPPYNEQFF
TGTGCCAGTCGGGAGGGGGGACTAGCGGGAGCCCCCCCCTACAATGAGCAGTTCTTC
>-|-|TRBV19|TRBJ2-3
CASSISADSRTDTQYF
TGTGCCAGTAGTATTAGTGCCGACAGCCGCACAGATACGCAGTATTTT
>-|-|TRBV5-4|TRBJ2-2
CASSLGGVNTGELFF
TGTGCCAGCAGCTTGGGCGGAGTGAACACCGGGGAGCTGTTTTTT
>-|TRBD2|TRBV7-8|TRBJ2-2
CASSLATLAGGPGGELFF
TGTGCCAGCAGCTTAGCGACGCTAGCGGGAGGGCCCGGAGGGGAGCTGTTTTTT
>-|TRBD1|TRBV5-1|TRBJ2-1
CASSFTGGSEQFF
TGCGCCAGCAGCTTTACAGGGGGGAGTGAGCAGTTCTTC
>-|-|TRBV7-9|TRBJ2-3
CASSHPLTSTDTQYF
TGTGCCAGCAGCCATCCCCTTACTAGCACAGATACGCAGTATTTT
>-|-|TRBV25-1|TRBJ1-5
CASSEGGPWGNQPQHF
TGTGCCAGCAGTGAGGGGGGGCCATGGGGCAATCAGCCCCAGCATTTT
>-|-|TRBV5-4|TRBJ1-1
CASSLDFSSTEAFF
TGTGCCAGCAGCTTGGATTTTAGTTCTACTGAAGCTTTCTTT
>-|-|TRBV30|TRBJ2-7
CAWREDSVLTGEQYF
TGTGCCTGGAGGGAAGACAGCGTACTTACGGGCGAGCAGTACTTC
>-|TRBD2|TRBV9|TRBJ2-1
CASAGTSGEQFF
TGTGCCAGCGCCGGGACTAGCGGAGAGCAGTTCTTC
>-|-|TRBV19|TRBJ1-1
CASSTPSDIPIGAFF
TGTGCCAGTAGCACCCCCTCTGACATCCCAATTGGAGCTTTCTTT
>-|TRBD2|TRBV5-1|TRBJ2-1
CASSLGLLVAGYNEQFF
TGCGCCAGCAGCTTGGGGCTTTTAGTAGCGGGTTACAATGAGCAGTTCTTC
>-|-|TRBV28|TRBJ2-7
CASSLLRRGYEQYF
TGTGCCAGCAGCCTTCTCCGTCGGGGGTACGAGCAGTACTTC
>-|TRBD2|TRBV14|TRBJ2-1
CASSQGSGRFNSYNEQFF
TGTGCCAGCAGCCAAGGTAGCGGGAGATTTAACTCCTACAATGAGCAGTTCTTC
>few|TRBD1|TRBV7-9|TRBJ1-1
CASSSPGTGDRGIEAFF
TGTGCCAGCAGCTCTCCCGGGACAGGGGACAGAGGTATTGAAGCTTTCTTT
>-|TRBD2|TRBV11-2|TRBJ2-5
CASSSGGQSRTQYF
TGTGCCAGCAGCTCGGGGGGTCAGTCCCGGACCCAGTACTTC
>-|-|TRBV7-2|TRBJ1-1
CASSFLGQNTEAFF
TGTGCCAGCAGCTTTCTGGGCCAGAACACTGAAGCTTTCTTT
>-|TRBD1|TRBV27|TRBJ1-5
CASSHTGVNQPQHF
TGTGCCAGCAGTCATACAGGGGTTAATCAGCCCCAGCATTTT
>once|-|TRBV10-2|TRBJ1-6
CASSESFTGNSPLHF
TGCGCCAGCAGTGAGTCATTCACAGGGAATTCACCCCTCCACTTT
>once|TRBD2|TRBV5-1|TRBJ2-7
CASSLDLAGFNEQYF
TGCGCCAGCAGCTTGGATTTAGCGGGATTCAACGAGCAGTACTTC
>-|-|TRBV2|TRBJ2-7
CASSEGARGYEQYF
TGTGCCAGCAGTGAAGGTGCTAGGGGCTACGAGCAGTACTTC
>-|TRBD2|TRBV28|TRBJ2-3
CASSLGTSGSLSDTQYF
TGTGCCAGCAGTTTAGGGACTAGCGGGAGCCTTTCAGATACGCAGTATTTT
>-|TRBD2|TRBV7-2|TRBJ2-7
CASSLRLADPYEQYF
TGTGCCAGCAGCTTACGACTAGCGGACCCCTACGAGCAGTACTTC
>-|TRBD1|TRBV7-9|TRBJ1-2
CASSRRGPEGYTF
TGTGCCAGCAGCCGGAGGGGGCCTGAGGGCTACACCTTC
>-|TRBD1|TRBV28|TRBJ2-3
CASSSGTGRGTDTQYF
TGTGCCAGCAGTTCCGGGACAGGGAGGGGCACAGATACGCAGTATTTT
>-|-|TRBV7-9|TRBJ2-5
CASSLVGGQETQYF
TGTGCCAGCAGCTTAGTGGGGGGACAAGAGACCCAGTACTTC
>-|TRBD1|TRBV15|TRBJ2-7
CATSRTGGYEQYF
TGTGCCACCAGCAGGACAGGGGGCTACGAGCAGTACTTC
>-|-|TRBV28|TRBJ2-1
CASSFGSSVYNEQFF
TGTGCCAGCAGTTTCGGTTCTAGCGTCTACAATGAGCAGTTCTTC
>-|TRBD1|TRBV28|TRBJ2-6
CASSWGQAFSGANVLTF
TGTGCCAGCAGTTGGGGACAGGCCTTCTCTGGGGCCAACGTCCTGACTTTC
>-|-|TRBV11-3|TRBJ1-5
CASSLEHYSNQPQHF
TGTGCCAGCAGCTTAGAACACTATAGCAATCAGCCCCAGCATTTT
>-|TRBD1|TRBV4-2|TRBJ2-7
CASSQETGGSYEQYF
TGTGCCAGCAGCCAAGAAACAGGGGGATCCTACGAGCAGTACTTC
>-|TRBD1|TRBV3-1/TRBV3-2|TRBJ1-4
CASSPPGQSEKLLF
TGTGCCAGCAGCCCGCCGGGACAGAGTGAAAAACTGCTTTTT
>-|TRBD1|TRBV2|TRBJ1-1
CASSSDRGMRVNTEAFF
TGTGCCAGCAGTTCCGACAGGGGGATGAGGGTTAACACTGAAGCTTTCTTT
>-|-|TRBV5-1|TRBJ2-7
CASSWSVSYEQYF
TGCGCCAGCAGCTGGAGCGTCTCCTACGAGCAGTACTTC
>-|TRBD2|TRBV4-2|TRBJ2-1
CASSQRVRTSGVGNEQFF
TGTGCCAGCAGCCAAAGAGTCCGGACTAGCGGGGTGGGGAATGAGCAGTTCTTC
>-|-|TRBV3-1/TRBV3-2|TRBJ1-3
CASSPPRGHGGNTIYF
TGTGCCAGCAGCCCCCCCCGCGGGCATGGAGGAAACACCATATATTTT
>-|-|TRBV7-2|TRBJ2-5
CASSLGVQAQETQYF
TGTGCCAGCAGCTTAGGAGTACAGGCCCAAGAGACCCAGTACTTC